Each of the 20 T cell receptor beta chains below was sequenced from the same sample in a study of cytomegalovirus exposure and HLA in healthy donors (dated by TCRdb to 2016 to 2017). Library preparation employed the immunoSEQ multiplex PCR assay. The multiplex PCR relied on a mix of 60 forward primers for TCR Vbeta segments and 13 reverse primers for TCR Jbeta segments. Held by TCRdb, this immuneACCESS table contains in-frame sequences only and omits some clones. Under half of the omission traces to an unresolved V gene where checked; the cause of the rest is unknown. This sample lists some 150,000 clones; over 70% were detected once. Over 1.3% of the sample comes from the top ten. Sequenced: PBMCs. These receptor sequences come from a middle-aged woman in good health and CMV-seronegative.

The chain employs TRBV20-1 and TRBJ2-7; D unresolved. There are 11 residues in the CDR3. Germline lookup yields CDR1 DFQATT and CDR2 SNEGSKA (reference sequence). V dropped 5 bases and J dropped 6 bases, with 11 bases sitting between them. The CDR3 loop reads CSAPEDTEQYF. The DNA of the CDR3 is TGCAGTGCTCCTGAGGATACCGAGCAGTACTTC.

V and J are TRBV5-1 and TRBJ1-5; D possibly corresponds to TRBD1 (5 bases). From germline, CDR1 is SGHRS and CDR2 YFSETQ. V was clipped by 1 base and J by 4 bases, with 12 bases between them. This CDR3 is built from 15 residues. Here the CDR3 reads CASSLNGAGNQPQHF. The CDR3 DNA follows: TGCGCCAGCAGCTTGAATGGGGCGGGAAATCAGCCCCAGCATTTT.

This clone has more than one count but fewer than ten. This rearrangement joins TRBV10-3 to TRBJ1-6; D perhaps matches TRBD1 (6 bases). Germline CDR1 ENHRY, CDR2 SYGVKD. V lost 8 bases to trimming and J lost 6 bases, with 8 bases between them. The CDR3 is made up of 12 amino acids. CDR3 residues: CAIGQSNSPLHF. The CDR3 coding sequence is TGTGCCATCGGACAGTCTAATTCACCCCTCCACTTT.

Worth noting for this clone: A junction end diverges from the germline sequence, so it may reflect a read error. The V and J genes are TRBV7-7 and TRBJ2-1; 9 bases fit TRBD2. The CDR3 loop spans 16 amino acids. Germline-derived CDR1 and CDR2 are SSHAT and FNYEAQ (reference sequence). CDR3 sequence (DNA): TGTGCTAGCAGCTTAGAGGCCAGCGGGGGGTACAATGAGCAGTTCTTC. Its translation is CASSLEASGGYNEQFF.

V and J are TRBV5-4 and TRBJ1-4, with D uncertain. Trimming took off 0 bases at V and 3 bases at J, with 12 bases between the two ends. CDR3 length: 16 residues. Germline values: CDR1 SGHNT, CDR2 YYREEE (reference sequence). CDR3 in DNA: TGTGCCAGCAGCTTGGGGTTGGGCGGGTCTAATGAAAAACTGTTTTTT. Its protein is CASSLGLGGSNEKLFF.

This rearrangement joins TRBV27 to TRBJ2-7; the D gene is possibly TRBD1 (6 bases). CDR1 MNHEY and CDR2 SMNVEV come from the germline V gene (reference sequence). Deletions cut 6 bases from V and 2 bases from J, with 14 bases between. This CDR3 is 14 amino acids long. CDR3 sequence reads: CASSLKGVPYEQYF. Here the CDR3 DNA reads TGTGCCAGCAGCTTGAAGGGGGTTCCCTACGAGCAGTACTTC.

The V gene is TRBV11-3, the J gene TRBJ2-2; 7 positions agree with TRBD2. This CDR3 is built from 15 residues. The V gene's germline CDR1 is SGHNT and CDR2 YENEEA. The junction had 5 bases not matched to a gene; V was cut back by 5 bases and J by 2 bases. The CDR3 here is CASSPGRENTGELFF. The CDR3 region has the DNA TGTGCCAGCAGCCCGGGGAGGGAAAACACCGGGGAGCTGTTTTTT.

This clone has a single count. The rearrangement links TRBV6-1 to TRBJ2-3, with D possibly TRBD2 on 6 matching bases. The CDR3 loop spans 15 amino acids. Germline loops: CDR1 MNHNS, CDR2 SASEGT. V gave up 6 bases and J gave up 2 bases, with 15 bases separating them. CDR3 in DNA: TGTGCCAGCAGGGCCCGGGGGTCAAACACAGATACGCAGTATTTT. Amino acids: CASRARGSNTDTQYF.

This clone has just a few counts. The CDR3 protein is CASSYGGTGGYEQYF. CDR3 sequence (DNA): TGTGCCAGCAGTTACGGCGGGACAGGAGGGTACGAGCAGTACTTC. V is TRBV6-5 and J is TRBJ2-7; 8 bases align to TRBD1. In germline, CDR1 is MNHEY, CDR2 SVGAGI. The CDR3 extends over 15 amino acids. The junction had 7 bases not matched to a gene; V was cut back by 2 bases and J by 4 bases.

This clone was picked up a small number of times. The gene calls are TRBV10-3 and TRBJ1-2, with 8 bases identical to TRBD1. Per the germline V gene, CDR1 is ENHRY and CDR2 is SYGVKD. V dropped 2 bases and J dropped 4; count of bases not matched to a gene: 0. The CDR3 runs 13 residues. The CDR3 sequence: CAISETGGYGYTF. In DNA form, the CDR3 reads TGTGCCATCAGTGAGACAGGGGGCTATGGCTACACCTTC.

The chain uses TRBV5-1 and TRBJ1-3; no firm D call. V dropped 1 base and J dropped 3 bases, with 14 bases sitting between them. The CDR3 extends over 16 amino acids. The germline V gene encodes CDR1 SGHRS and CDR2 YFSETQ. The CDR3 spells CASSLQWGGGGNTIYF. In nucleotides, the CDR3 is TGCGCCAGCAGCTTGCAATGGGGAGGTGGTGGAAACACCATATATTTT.

The genes are TRBV7-9 and TRBJ1-3; a possible D gene is TRBD1 (6 bases). Trimming took off 0 bases at V and 3 bases at J, with 9 bases between the two ends. Germline-derived CDR1 and CDR2 are SEHNR and FQNEAQ (reference sequence). There are 15 residues in the CDR3. The CDR3 spells CASSLAVDSGNTIYF. The CDR3 nucleotides read TGTGCCAGCAGCTTAGCGGTGGACAGTGGAAACACCATATATTTT.

J is TRBJ1-1 and V is TRBV29-1; tentative D call: TRBD1 (6 bases). The CDR3 has 14 amino acids. The V gene lost 7 bases and the J gene lost 2 bases, with 17 bases spanning the gap. Germline-derived CDR1 and CDR2 are SQVTM and ANQGSEA. The CDR3 region has the DNA TGCAGCGGTCTTAATGGGACACGAAACACTGAAGCTTTCTTT. Amino acids: CSGLNGTRNTEAFF.

The gene calls are TRBV11-2 and TRBJ1-6; D gene ambiguous. The length of the CDR3 is 15 residues. Germline V gives CDR1 SGHAT, CDR2 FQNNGV. Trimming took off 3 bases at V and 5 bases at J, with 11 bases between the two ends. The CDR3 DNA reads as TGTGCCAGCAGCTTGAGAGAAATAAATAATTCACCCCTCCACTTT. Encoded protein: CASSLREINNSPLHF.

This chain uses TRBV19 with TRBJ2-7, with D tentatively TRBD1 (6 bases). Between the trimmed V and J ends, which lost 0 bases and 0 bases, there was a span of 9 bases. Germline loops: CDR1 LNHDA, CDR2 SQIVND (reference sequence). There are 15 residues in the CDR3. The CDR3 DNA reads TGTGCCAGTAGTATAGATAGGGGGACCTCCTACGAGCAGTACTTC. Translating it yields CASSIDRGTSYEQYF.

J is TRBJ1-1 and V is TRBV12-5; 8 nucleotides line up with TRBD1. Germline V gene lookup returns CDR1 LGHNT and CDR2 FRNRAP. This CDR3 is built from 16 residues. Losses at the gene ends were 2 bases for V and 4 bases for J; bases not matched to a gene: 9. The CDR3 reads CASGLSATGAGTEAFF. CDR3 in DNA: TGTGCTAGTGGTTTGTCCGCGACAGGGGCTGGCACTGAAGCTTTCTTT.

The rearrangement links TRBV2 to TRBJ1-2; TRBD1 matches at 7 bases. From germline, CDR1 is SNHLY and CDR2 FYNNEI. V was clipped by 3 bases and J by 2 bases; unmatched bases: 3. The CDR3 consists of 14 residues. This CDR3 reads CASSEGQQNYGYTF. The CDR3 DNA sequence: TGTGCCAGCAGTGAGGGACAGCAAAACTATGGCTACACCTTC.

CDR3 bases: TGCAGCGTTGAGCGGGGTGGGAGCCCCTATAATTCACCCCTCCACTTT. Its translation: CSVERGGSPYNSPLHF. The chain carries TRBV29-1 and TRBJ1-6; D ambiguous. This CDR3 comprises 16 residues. V was pared by 3 bases and J by 2 bases, with 14 bases between. Germline assignment: CDR1 SQVTM and CDR2 ANQGSEA.

The J gene is TRBJ2-3, the V gene TRBV9; TRBD1 matches at 8 bases. The V gene's germline CDR1 is SGDLS and CDR2 YYNGEE. This CDR3 is 16 amino acids long. V shed 0 bases, J shed 2 bases, and the junction held 5 bases outside the gene matches. CDR3 protein: CASSVGGDRSTDTQYF. CDR3 nucleotides: TGTGCCAGCAGCGTAGGAGGGGACAGGTCCACAGATACGCAGTATTTT.

This chain joins TRBV4-1 and TRBJ1-2; 9 bases are a match to TRBD1. CDR1 MGHRA and CDR2 YSYEKL come from the germline V gene. This CDR3 has 15 amino acids. The trim removed 4 bases at V and 3 bases at J, leaving 6 bases unmatched. The CDR3 DNA follows: TGCGCCAGCAGCCCGGGACAGGGCGTAGACTATGGCTACACCTTC. This codes for CASSPGQGVDYGYTF.